This TCR beta chain was sequenced in a study of CD8+ T cells in alopecia areata. Once RNA had been extracted, it was reverse transcribed into cDNA to act as the sequencing template. Clones were read by immunoSEQ multiplex PCR, and TCRdb kept only the in-frame ones, dropping some. Among fewer than 250,000 clones listed, roughly 60% were seen once. The CDR3 length is 15 residues. V lost 3 bases to trimming and J lost 2 bases, with 13 bases between them. The germline CDR1 and CDR2 sequences are LNHDA and SQIVND (reference sequence). Treatment reported: oral pan-JAK inhibitor, 5-10 mg twice daily. The sequencing here drew on CD4+ T cells sorted from blood, taken between weeks 47 and 50, from a patient treated with tofacitinib. The source of this sequence is a human donor with alopecia areata. The genes are TRBV19 and TRBJ1-1; D not certain. CDR3 loop: CASSILVASNTEAFF. The CDR3 DNA follows: TGTGCCAGTAGTATCCTGGTCGCTTCCAACACTGAAGCTTTCTTT.